The next 28 T cell receptor beta chains were all read from a single sample in a study of blood T cells in healthy people across ages. Combining a sample-barcoded 5' primer with a J-beta primer mix, a second PCR ran for roughly 7 to 12 cycles. TCRdb reanalysed the 5' RACE reads using MiXCR and keeps one entry per CDR3 protein. The repertoire holds about 1.4 million distinct CDR3 sequences, with roughly 59% as singletons. What was sequenced was blood. The receptors stem from a man aged 18-30 years in good health.

This clonotype was observed once. The V and J genes are TRBV5-1 and TRBJ2-1; D may match TRBD1 or TRBD2 (5 bases each). CDR1 and CDR2 (germline): SGHRS, YFSETQ. The CDR3 extends over 16 amino acids. V was shortened by 7 bases and J by 0 bases, with 17 bases between the two germline ends. CDR3 loop: CASSGLGPSSYNEQFF. For the CDR3, the DNA is TGCGCCAGCTCGGGGCTAGGGCCTAGCTCCTACAATGAGCAGTTCTTC.

V and J are TRBV7-6 and TRBJ2-3; 7 bases agree with TRBD2. CDR1 and CDR2 from the germline V gene are SGHVS and FNYEAQ. There are 14 residues in the CDR3. The junction had 4 bases not matched to a gene; V was cut back by 2 bases and J by 5 bases. The CDR3: CASSLRPSGDTQYF. The CDR3 nucleotides read TGTGCCAGCAGCTTACGCCCTAGCGGAGATACGCAGTATTTT.

The V call is TRBV4-2, the J call TRBJ1-2; TRBD1 agrees at 10 bases. The CDR3 runs to 19 residues. V shed 6 bases, J shed 6 bases, and the junction held 22 bases outside the gene matches. Per germline, CDR1 LGHNA and CDR2 YNFKEQ. The CDR3 sequence: CASSRGGGSVTGGVNGYTF. As DNA, the CDR3 is TGTGCCAGCAGTCGAGGCGGGGGCAGTGTGACAGGGGGCGTAAATGGCTACACCTTC.

The chain carries TRBV6-5 and TRBJ1-2; 7 nucleotides align to TRBD1. This CDR3 contains 16 residues. V lost 5 bases and J lost 8; bases outside the gene matches: 17. Germline lookup yields CDR1 MNHEY and CDR2 SVGAGI. The DNA of the CDR3 is TGTGCCAGCAGTCCGATCCTGCCGGACAGGTCGTTCGGCTACACCTTC. Protein product: CASSPILPDRSFGYTF.

This chain uses TRBV6-5 with TRBJ2-3; D may match TRBD1 or TRBD2 (6 bases each). V was clipped by 6 bases and J by 6 bases, with 19 bases between them. The CDR3 is 15 residues long. CDR1 and CDR2 (germline): MNHEY, SVGAGI. CDR3 region: CASRPRGGQGDTQYF. DNA of the CDR3: TGTGCCAGCAGACCAAGAGGGGGGCAGGGGGATACGCAGTATTTT.

V and J are TRBV24-1 and TRBJ2-3; D is ambiguous. The length of the CDR3 is 12 residues. Trimming shortened V by 3 bases and J by 6 bases, and 6 bases separated the two germline ends. Germline lookup yields CDR1 KGHDR and CDR2 SFDVKD. CDR3 sequence: CATSDTSDTQYF. The CDR3 DNA is TGTGCCACCAGTGATACATCCGATACGCAGTATTTT.

The chain combines TRBV4-3 with TRBJ2-1; TRBD1 might be the D (5 bases). CDR1 is LGHNA and CDR2 is YSLEER in the germline V gene. The V end lost 1 base, the J end lost 2 bases, and 12 bases lay between the germline ends. The CDR3 is made up of 16 amino acids. The CDR3 nucleotides read TGCGCCAGCAGCCAAGGGGCAGGGATACCCTACAATGAGCAGTTCTTC. Amino acids: CASSQGAGIPYNEQFF.

This chain connects TRBV20-1 to TRBJ2-1; TRBD2 matches at 13 bases. CDR1 is DFQATT, CDR2 SNEGSKA, per germline (reference sequence). V lost 5 bases to trimming and J lost 7 bases; unmatched junction nucleotides: 5. This CDR3 contains 14 residues. The CDR3 DNA reads as TGCAGTGCTGGACTAGCGGGAGTATGGAATGAGCAGTTCTTC. The encoded protein is CSAGLAGVWNEQFF.

V usage is TRBV15 and J usage is TRBJ2-1; tentatively, D is TRBD2 (6 bases). Trimming removed 5 bases at V and 0 bases at J, with 11 bases between. The V gene's germline CDR1 is LNHNV and CDR2 YYDKDF (reference sequence). The CDR3 contains 15 residues. CDR3 amino acids: CATSRGDASYNEQFF. In DNA, the CDR3 is TGTGCCACCAGCCGCGGGGACGCCTCCTACAATGAGCAGTTCTTC.

The J gene is TRBJ1-1, the V gene TRBV27, with unresolved D. CDR1 and CDR2 (germline): MNHEY, SMNVEV (reference sequence). Trimming took off 2 bases at V and 5 bases at J, with 12 bases between the two ends. There are 14 residues in the CDR3. The CDR3 DNA is TGTGCCAGCAGTTTAAAGGGTGTAGGGACTGAAGCTTTCTTT. It specifies CASSLKGVGTEAFF.

CDR3 region: CASSSTGLGKNIQYF. CDR3 DNA: TGTGCCAGCAGTTCGACAGGGTTGGGCAAAAACATTCAGTACTTC. V usage is TRBV2 and J usage is TRBJ2-4; 7 bases match TRBD1. The V gene end was trimmed by 5 bases and the J gene end by 3 bases; junction bases not matched to a gene: 7. Germline V gives CDR1 SNHLY, CDR2 FYNNEI. The CDR3 runs 15 residues. The complete variable domain, with remaining parts taken from reference TRBV2 and TRBJ2-4, reads EPEVTQTPSHQVTQMGQEVILRCVPISNHLYFYWYRQILGQKVEFLVSFYNNEISEKSEIFDDQFSVERPDGSNFTLKIRSTKLEDSAMYFCASSSTGLGKNIQYFGAGTRLSVL.

The chain joins TRBV20-1 to TRBJ2-4; perhaps D is TRBD1 or TRBD2 (5 bases each). The end of the DNA aligns better with TRBJ2-7, so the J call may be wrong. This CDR3 region has 13 residues. The germline CDR1 and CDR2 sequences are DFQATT and SNEGSKA (reference sequence). CDR3: CSARGREYYEQYF. The CDR3 DNA sequence: TGCAGTGCTAGGGGCAGGGAGTACTACGAGCAGTACTTC.

This clonotype was counted only a few times. The chain employs TRBV4-1 and TRBJ2-5; 7 positions agree with TRBD2. The germline V gene encodes CDR1 MGHRA and CDR2 YSYEKL. This CDR3 has 13 residues. The CDR3 bases are TGCGGCGGGGGAAAAGATACCGGGGAGACCCAGTACTTC. This translates into CGGGKDTGETQYF.

V and J are TRBV4-3 and TRBJ2-5; a weak D match, TRBD1 (5 bases). The V gene's germline CDR1 is LGHNA and CDR2 YSLEER. CDR3 length equals 14 residues. V was shortened by 2 bases and J by 11 bases, with 18 bases between the two germline ends. CDR3 in amino acids: CASSQSREDDEQYF. The CDR3 nucleotides are TGCGCCAGCAGCCAATCCAGGGAAGATGATGAGCAGTACTTC.

This chain connects TRBV29-1 to TRBJ2-1, with 10 bases aligning to TRBD2. This CDR3 spans 16 amino acids. Germline CDR1 SQVTM, CDR2 ANQGSEA. Unmatched junction bases numbered 12, after V lost 6 bases and J lost 4 bases. CDR3: CSVGKPLAGVYNEQFF. In DNA, the CDR3 is TGCAGCGTGGGGAAGCCTCTAGCGGGGGTTTACAATGAGCAGTTCTTC.

J is TRBJ1-2 and V is TRBV5-1; TRBD1 might be the D (5 bases). Germline CDR1 and CDR2: SGHRS and YFSETQ. V was trimmed by 4 bases and J by 4 bases, leaving 20 bases between them. The CDR3 covers 16 residues. CDR3 in amino acids: CASSPKPGNRFYGYTF. The CDR3 DNA follows: TGCGCCAGCAGCCCCAAGCCAGGGAATCGTTTCTATGGCTACACCTTC.

CDR3 residues: CASSDTGLASNEQFF. Written as DNA, the CDR3 is TGTGCCAGCAGTGACACGGGACTAGCGAGCAATGAGCAGTTCTTC. The V call is TRBV6-1, the J call TRBJ2-1; 10 nucleotides line up with TRBD2. This CDR3 is 15 amino acids long. V gave up 3 bases and J gave up 6 bases; unmatched junction bases: 5. CDR1 MNHNS and CDR2 SASEGT come from the germline V gene.

In its sample, this clonotype was seen a few times. The chain recombines TRBV7-9 with TRBJ1-2, with 9 bases identical to TRBD1. The CDR3 length is 19 residues. Germline trimming cut 2 bases from V and 0 bases from J; bases unmatched to any gene: 13. Germline CDR1 is SEHNR and CDR2 is FQNEAQ (reference sequence). DNA of the CDR3: TGTGCCAGCAGCTTACGGGTCGGGACAGGGCCAGGAGCTAACTATGGCTACACCTTC. Translated, it gives CASSLRVGTGPGANYGYTF.

This clonotype has more than one count but fewer than ten. The gene calls are TRBV12-3 or TRBV12-4 and TRBJ1-1; D call uncertain. This CDR3 is 12 amino acids long. V lost 4 bases to trimming and J lost 11 bases, with 14 bases between them. CDR3 residues: CASSSGDRGAFF. For the CDR3, the DNA is TGTGCCAGCAGTTCCGGTGATCGCGGGGCTTTCTTT.

The V call is TRBV29-1, the J call TRBJ2-1; D possibly corresponds to TRBD2 (5 bases). This CDR3 comprises 13 residues. Germline lookup yields CDR1 SQVTM and CDR2 ANQGSEA. Deletions cut 8 bases from V and 0 bases from J, with 11 bases between. CDR3 nucleotides: TGCAGCCAGCGAGGGAGCTCCTACAATGAGCAGTTCTTC. Translation: CSQRGSSYNEQFF.

The chain uses TRBV4-2 and TRBJ2-1, with a weak D call TRBD2 (6 bases). The germline gives CDR1 LGHNA, CDR2 YNFKEQ. Trimming stripped 1 base from V and 8 bases from J, with 18 bases between. The CDR3 has 16 residues. CDR3 loop: CASSQGVSRGYDEQFF. CDR3 DNA: TGTGCCAGCAGCCAAGGGGTCAGCCGGGGGTACGATGAGCAGTTCTTC.

V is TRBV12-3 or TRBV12-4 and J is TRBJ1-1; D gene ambiguous. The CDR3 has 13 residues. V was clipped by 6 bases and J by 4 bases, with 12 bases between them. This CDR3 reads CASSLNIGTEAFF. As DNA, the CDR3 is TGTGCCAGCAGCCTCAATATCGGCACTGAAGCTTTCTTT.

The chain joins TRBV7-8 to TRBJ1-4, with TRBD1 identical over 9 bases. The V gene end was trimmed by 3 bases and the J gene end by 3 bases; junction bases not matched to a gene: 11. This CDR3 spans 18 amino acids. The V gene's germline CDR1 is SGHVS and CDR2 FQNEAQ. The CDR3 is CASSFQGDREVANEKLFF. The CDR3 DNA reads TGTGCCAGCAGCTTCCAGGGGGACAGGGAGGTTGCTAATGAAAAACTGTTTTTT.

This rearrangement joins TRBV7-8 to TRBJ2-1; 12 bases map to TRBD2. Germline CDR1 is SGHVS and CDR2 is FQNEAQ. J was trimmed by 4 bases and V by 5 bases; bases with no gene match: 6. The CDR3 consists of 16 residues. CDR3 amino acids: CASSQNGLAGYNEQFF. DNA for the CDR3: TGTGCCAGCAGCCAAAACGGACTAGCGGGATACAATGAGCAGTTCTTC.

This clonotype was detected only once. The J gene is TRBJ1-1, the V gene TRBV6-1; D gene ambiguous. V lost 7 bases and J lost 0, with 12 bases in between. Germline-derived CDR1 and CDR2 are MNHNS and SASEGT. The CDR3 loop spans 14 amino acids. CDR3 sequence reads: CASKSSGVNTEAFF. The CDR3, as DNA: TGTGCCAGCAAGTCCAGCGGGGTGAACACTGAAGCTTTCTTT.

Turning to this clonotype: At one end, the junction sequence differs from germline, possibly due to a read error. The chain uses TRBV11-2 and TRBJ2-1; 7 bases are shared with TRBD2. The CDR3 sequence is 13 residues long. Germline V gene sequence: CDR1 SGHAT, CDR2 FQNNGV. The chain's CDR3 is CASRPGGDNGQFF. For the CDR3, the DNA is TGTGCCAGCAGACCGGGGGGTGACAATGGGCAGTTCTTC.

The chain has TRBV4-1 and TRBJ2-1; D is undetermined. The germline V gene encodes CDR1 MGHRA and CDR2 YSYEKL. The ends were cut back, 4 bases at V and 6 bases at J, with 13 bases in the middle. CDR3 size: 14 residues. The CDR3 here is CASSPPPESNEQFF. In DNA form, the CDR3 reads TGCGCCAGCAGCCCCCCGCCCGAATCCAATGAGCAGTTCTTC.

The J gene is TRBJ2-7, the V gene TRBV15; TRBD1 aligns across 9 bases. The CDR3 contains 15 residues. CDR1 is LNHNV and CDR2 is YYDKDF in the germline V gene (reference sequence). J was trimmed by 3 bases and V by 1 base; bases with no gene match: 4. The CDR3 region is CATSRGGGQGYEQYF. For the CDR3, the DNA is TGTGCCACCAGCAGAGGAGGGGGACAGGGCTACGAGCAGTACTTC.